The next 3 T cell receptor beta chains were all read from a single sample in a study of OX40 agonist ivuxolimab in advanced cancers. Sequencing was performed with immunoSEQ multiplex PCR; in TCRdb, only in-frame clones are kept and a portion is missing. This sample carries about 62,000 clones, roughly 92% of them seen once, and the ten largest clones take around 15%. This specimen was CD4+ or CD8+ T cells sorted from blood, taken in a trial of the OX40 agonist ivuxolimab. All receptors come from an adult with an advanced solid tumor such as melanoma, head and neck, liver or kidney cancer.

The DNA for the CDR3 is TGTGCCAGCGATTCCGAGACAGGGGCTGAAGCTTTCTTT. This encodes CASDSETGAEAFF. This chain uses TRBV2 with TRBJ1-1, with 8 bases fitting TRBD1. J gave up 6 bases and V 8 bases, and 8 bases lay outside the gene matches. The CDR3 spans 13 residues. The germline V gene encodes CDR1 SNHLY and CDR2 FYNNEI.

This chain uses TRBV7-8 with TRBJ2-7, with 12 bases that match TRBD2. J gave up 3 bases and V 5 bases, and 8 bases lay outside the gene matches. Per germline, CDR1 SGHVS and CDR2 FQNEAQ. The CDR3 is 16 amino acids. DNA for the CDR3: TGTGCCAGCAGCCCCCAGACTAGCGGGAGAGTCTACGAGCAGTACTTC. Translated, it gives CASSPQTSGRVYEQYF.

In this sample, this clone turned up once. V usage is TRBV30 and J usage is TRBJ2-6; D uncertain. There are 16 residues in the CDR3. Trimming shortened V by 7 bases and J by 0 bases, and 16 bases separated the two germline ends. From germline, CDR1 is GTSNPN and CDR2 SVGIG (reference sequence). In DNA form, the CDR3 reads TGTGCCTCCGTAACGGGCTTGGACTCTGGGGCCAACGTCCTGACTTTC. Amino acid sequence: CASVTGLDSGANVLTF.